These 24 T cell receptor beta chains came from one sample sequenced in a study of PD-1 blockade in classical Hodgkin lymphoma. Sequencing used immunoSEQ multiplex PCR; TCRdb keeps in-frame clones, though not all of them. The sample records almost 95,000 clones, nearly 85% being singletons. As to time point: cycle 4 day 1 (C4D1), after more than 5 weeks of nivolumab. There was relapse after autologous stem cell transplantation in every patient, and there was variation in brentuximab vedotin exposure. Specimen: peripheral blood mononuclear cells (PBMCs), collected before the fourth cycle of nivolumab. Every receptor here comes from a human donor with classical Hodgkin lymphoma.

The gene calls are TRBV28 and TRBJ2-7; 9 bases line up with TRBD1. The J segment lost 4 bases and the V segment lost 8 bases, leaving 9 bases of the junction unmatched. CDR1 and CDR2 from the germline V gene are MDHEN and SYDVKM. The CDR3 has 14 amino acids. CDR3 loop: CASQYPGTGYEQYF. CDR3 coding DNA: TGTGCCAGCCAATATCCCGGGACAGGGTACGAGCAGTACTTC.

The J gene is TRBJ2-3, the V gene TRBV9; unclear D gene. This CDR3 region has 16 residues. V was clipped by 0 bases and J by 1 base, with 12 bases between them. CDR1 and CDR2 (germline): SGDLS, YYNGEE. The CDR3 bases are TGTGCCAGCAGCGTAGGCGTAGAGCATCGCACAGATACGCAGTATTTT. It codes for CASSVGVEHRTDTQYF.

CDR3 DNA sequence: TGTGCCAGCAGCTTGAAAGGGGATCAGCCCCAGCATTTT. It translates to CASSLKGDQPQHF. This sequence joins TRBV5-6 and TRBJ1-5; tentative D call: TRBD1 (5 bases). The CDR3 is made up of 13 amino acids. Germline V gene data show CDR1 as SGHDT and CDR2 as YYEEEE. Between the trimmed V and J ends, which lost 1 base and 5 bases, there was a span of 7 bases.

The CDR3 sequence: CASSERSSGYNEQFF. CDR3 coding DNA: TGTGCCAGCAGTGAAAGGAGCTCGGGGTACAATGAGCAGTTCTTC. The rearrangement joins TRBV2 to TRBJ2-1; D possibly corresponds to TRBD2 (5 bases). The V end was cut by 2 bases, the J end by 4 bases, with 12 bases between. The germline CDR1 and CDR2 sequences are SNHLY and FYNNEI. The CDR3 is 15 residues long.

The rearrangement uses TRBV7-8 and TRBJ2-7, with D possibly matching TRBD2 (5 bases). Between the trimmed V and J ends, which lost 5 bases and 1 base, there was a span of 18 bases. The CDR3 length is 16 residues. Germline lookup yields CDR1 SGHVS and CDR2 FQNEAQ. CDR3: CASSLNPPGSSYEQYF. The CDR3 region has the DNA TGTGCCAGCAGCCTAAACCCCCCGGGAAGTTCCTACGAGCAGTACTTC.

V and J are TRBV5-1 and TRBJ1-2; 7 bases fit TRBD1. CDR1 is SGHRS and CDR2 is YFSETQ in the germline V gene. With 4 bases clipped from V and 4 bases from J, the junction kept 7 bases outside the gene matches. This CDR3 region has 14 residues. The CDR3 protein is CASSAGQVGYGYTF. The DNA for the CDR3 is TGCGCCAGCAGCGCCGGACAGGTCGGCTATGGCTACACCTTC.

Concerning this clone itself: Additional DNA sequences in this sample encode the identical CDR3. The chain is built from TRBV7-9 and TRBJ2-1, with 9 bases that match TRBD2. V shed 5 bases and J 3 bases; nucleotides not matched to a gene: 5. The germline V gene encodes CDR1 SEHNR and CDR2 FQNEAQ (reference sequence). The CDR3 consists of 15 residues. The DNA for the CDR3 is TGTGCCAGCAGCCCGAGACTAGCGGACTACAATGAGCAGTTCTTC. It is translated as CASSPRLADYNEQFF.

CDR3 nucleotides: TGTGCCAGCAGTGACGCCCCCATGAACACTGAAGCTTTCTTT. Amino acid sequence: CASSDAPMNTEAFF. This chain links TRBV6-1 with TRBJ1-1; D is uncertain. Trimming took off 3 bases at V and 0 bases at J, with 8 bases between the two ends. The CDR3 is 14 amino acids. Germline V CDR1 and CDR2: MNHNS, SASEGT.

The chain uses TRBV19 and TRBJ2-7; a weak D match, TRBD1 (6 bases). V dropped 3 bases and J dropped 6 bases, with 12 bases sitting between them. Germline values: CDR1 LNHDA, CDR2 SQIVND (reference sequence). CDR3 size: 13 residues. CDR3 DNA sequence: TGTGCCAGTAGTATCCTCCAGGGGCTCGAGCAGTACTTC. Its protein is CASSILQGLEQYF.

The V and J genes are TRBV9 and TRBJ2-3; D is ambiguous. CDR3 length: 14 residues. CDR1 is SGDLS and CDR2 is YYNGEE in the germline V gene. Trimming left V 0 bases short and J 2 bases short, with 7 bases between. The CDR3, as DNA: TGTGCCAGCAGCGTAGTGGACCACACAGATACGCAGTATTTT. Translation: CASSVVDHTDTQYF. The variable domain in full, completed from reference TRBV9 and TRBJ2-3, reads DSGVTQTPKHLITATGQRVTLRCSPRSGDLSVYWYQQSLDQGLQFLIQYYNGEERAKGNILERFSAQQFPDLHSELNLSSLELGDSALYFCASSVVDHTDTQYFGPGTRLTVL.

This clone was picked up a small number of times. CDR3 bases: TGTGCCAGCAGCTTCTCAGCGGGAGGGCCTGGGTATGAGCAGTTCTTC. Encoded protein: CASSFSAGGPGYEQFF. This chain uses TRBV27 with TRBJ2-1, with 10 bases that match TRBD2. V shed 6 bases, J shed 8 bases, and the junction held 13 bases outside the gene matches. Germline lookup yields CDR1 MNHEY and CDR2 SMNVEV (reference sequence). CDR3 length: 16 amino acids.

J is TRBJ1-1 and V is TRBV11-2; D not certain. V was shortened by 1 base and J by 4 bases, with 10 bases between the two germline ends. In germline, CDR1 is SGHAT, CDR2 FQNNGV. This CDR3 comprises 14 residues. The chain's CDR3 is CASSLAWPGTEAFF. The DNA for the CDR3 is TGTGCCAGCAGCTTAGCGTGGCCCGGCACTGAAGCTTTCTTT.

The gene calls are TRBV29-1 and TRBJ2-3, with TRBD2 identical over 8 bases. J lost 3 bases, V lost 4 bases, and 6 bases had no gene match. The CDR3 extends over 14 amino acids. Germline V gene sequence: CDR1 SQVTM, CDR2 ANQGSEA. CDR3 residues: CSVAGGPGTDTQYF. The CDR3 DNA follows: TGCAGCGTTGCGGGAGGGCCCGGGACAGATACGCAGTATTTT.

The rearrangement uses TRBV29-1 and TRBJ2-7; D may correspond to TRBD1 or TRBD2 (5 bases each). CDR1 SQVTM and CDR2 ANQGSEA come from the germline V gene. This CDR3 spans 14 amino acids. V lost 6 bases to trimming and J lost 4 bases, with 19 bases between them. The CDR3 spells CSVALPGRNYEQYF. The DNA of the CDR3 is TGCAGCGTAGCCTTACCGGGACGGAATTACGAGCAGTACTTC.

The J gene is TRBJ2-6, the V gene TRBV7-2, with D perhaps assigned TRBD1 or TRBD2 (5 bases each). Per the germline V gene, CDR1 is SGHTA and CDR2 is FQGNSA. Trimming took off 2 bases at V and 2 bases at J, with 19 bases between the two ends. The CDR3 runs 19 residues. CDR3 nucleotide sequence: TGTGCCAGCAGCTTACTGGGGTCCGGGACCCGGACTGGGGCCAACGTCCTGACTTTC. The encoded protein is CASSLLGSGTRTGANVLTF.

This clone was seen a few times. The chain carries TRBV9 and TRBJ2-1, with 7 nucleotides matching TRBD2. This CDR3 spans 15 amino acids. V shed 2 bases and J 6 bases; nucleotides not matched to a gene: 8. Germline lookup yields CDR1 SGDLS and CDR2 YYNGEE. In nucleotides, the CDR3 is TGTGCCAGCAGCGTGAGAGCGGGATTTGGCAATGAGCAGTTCTTC. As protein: CASSVRAGFGNEQFF.

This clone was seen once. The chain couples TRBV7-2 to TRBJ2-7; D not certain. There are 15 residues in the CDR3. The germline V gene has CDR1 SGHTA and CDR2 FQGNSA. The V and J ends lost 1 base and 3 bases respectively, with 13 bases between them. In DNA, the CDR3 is TGTGCCAGCAGCTTAGTGGCTACCACCCACTACGAGCAGTACTTC. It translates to CASSLVATTHYEQYF.

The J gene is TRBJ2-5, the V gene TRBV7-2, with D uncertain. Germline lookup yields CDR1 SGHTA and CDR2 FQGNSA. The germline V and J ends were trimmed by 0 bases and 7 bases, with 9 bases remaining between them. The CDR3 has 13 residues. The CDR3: CASSLAGDGTQYF. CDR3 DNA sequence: TGTGCCAGCAGCTTAGCTGGCGATGGGACCCAGTACTTC.

The chain's CDR3 is CASGDRIQPQHF. The CDR3 DNA sequence: TGTGCCAGCGGGGACCGGATCCAGCCCCAGCATTTT. V and J are TRBV6-6 and TRBJ1-5; possibly TRBD1 for D (5 bases). V was pared by 8 bases and J by 7 bases, with 12 bases between. The CDR3 loop spans 12 amino acids. CDR1 and CDR2 from the germline V gene are MNHNY and SVGAGI (reference sequence).

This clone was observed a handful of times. CDR3 sequence (DNA): TGTGCCAGTAGTATAGATGGGCAGAATGGCTACACCTTC. Its protein is CASSIDGQNGYTF. The chain recombines TRBV19 with TRBJ1-2; D unclear. Looked up from germline, CDR1 is LNHDA and CDR2 is SQIVND (reference sequence). Trimming pared 0 bases from V and 6 bases from J, leaving 8 bases between. This CDR3 spans 13 amino acids.

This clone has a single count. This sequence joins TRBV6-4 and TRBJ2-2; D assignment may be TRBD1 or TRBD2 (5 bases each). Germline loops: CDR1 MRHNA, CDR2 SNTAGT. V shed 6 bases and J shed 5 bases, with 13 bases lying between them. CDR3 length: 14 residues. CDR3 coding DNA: TGTGCCAGCAGACCCGACTGGGGGACCGGGGAGCTGTTTTTT. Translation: CASRPDWGTGELFF.

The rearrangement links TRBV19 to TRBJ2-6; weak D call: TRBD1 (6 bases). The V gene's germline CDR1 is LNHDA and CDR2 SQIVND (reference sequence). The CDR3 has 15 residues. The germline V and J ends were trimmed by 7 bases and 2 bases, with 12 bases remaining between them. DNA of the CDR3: TGTGCCAGTAATTCGAACAGGGCTGGGGCCAACGTCCTGACTTTC. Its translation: CASNSNRAGANVLTF.

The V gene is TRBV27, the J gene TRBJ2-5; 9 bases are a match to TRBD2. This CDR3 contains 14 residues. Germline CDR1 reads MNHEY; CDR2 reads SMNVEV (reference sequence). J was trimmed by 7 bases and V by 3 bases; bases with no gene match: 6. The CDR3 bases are TGTGCCAGCAGTTTCGTAGCGGGAGCGGGGACCCAGTACTTC. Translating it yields CASSFVAGAGTQYF.

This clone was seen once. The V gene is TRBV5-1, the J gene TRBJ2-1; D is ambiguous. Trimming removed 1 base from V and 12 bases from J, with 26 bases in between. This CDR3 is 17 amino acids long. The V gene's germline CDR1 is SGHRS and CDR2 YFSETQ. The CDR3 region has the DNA TGCGCCAGCAGCTTGCAATTACCGGGCCCCGATCCACATGGGCAGTTCTTC. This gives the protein CASSLQLPGPDPHGQFF.